These 24 T cell receptor beta chains were all obtained from the same sample, sequenced in a study of preoperative IRX-2 immunotherapy in early breast cancer. Treatment of the sample: preoperative locoregional IRX-2 cytokine immunotherapy. TCRdb keeps only in-frame clones here, not all; method: immunoSEQ multiplex PCR. The sample has more than 25,000 clones, 70% to 90% seen once. The sequences come from lymph node tissue, collected after IRX-2 immunotherapy. Receptors were obtained from a human donor with breast cancer.

The rearrangement uses TRBV30 and TRBJ2-7, with D uncertain. There are 13 residues in the CDR3. CDR1 is GTSNPN and CDR2 is SVGIG in the germline V gene (reference sequence). The ends were cut back, 2 bases at V and 3 bases at J, with 11 bases in the middle. The CDR3 nucleotides are TGTGCCTGGAGTCGTAAGGGTAACTACGAGCAGTACTTC. It specifies CAWSRKGNYEQYF.

The J gene is TRBJ2-3, the V gene TRBV18; TRBD2 matches at 7 bases. Unmatched junction bases numbered 8, after V lost 6 bases and J lost 2 bases. The CDR3 loop spans 15 amino acids. Germline V gives CDR1 KGHSH, CDR2 LQKENI. Here the CDR3 DNA reads TGTGCCAGCTCGCTTCGAGCGGGGCTCACAGATACGCAGTATTTT. Translated: CASSLRAGLTDTQYF. Based on the CDR3 plus reference TRBV18 and TRBJ2-3, the full variable domain is NAGVMQNPRHLVRRRGQEARLRCSPMKGHSHVYWYRQLPEEGLKFMVYLQKENIIDESGMPKERFSAEFPKEGPSILRIQQVVRGDSAAYFCASSLRAGLTDTQYFGPGTRLTVL.

The J gene is TRBJ1-1, the V gene TRBV7-4; tentatively, D is TRBD1 (6 bases). The germline V gene has CDR1 SGHVT and CDR2 SQSDAQ. V was trimmed by 3 bases and J by 5 bases, leaving 10 bases between them. This CDR3 is 13 amino acids long. CDR3 coding DNA: TGTGCCAGCAGCTTCGGTCAGGGGACTGAAGCTTTCTTT. It specifies CASSFGQGTEAFF.

This chain joins TRBV12-1 and TRBJ2-2; TRBD2, the table's D call, lacks a check against the DNA. TRBV12-1 is a documented pseudogene. The CDR3 extends over 13 amino acids. DNA of the CDR3: TGTGCCAGCAGCTTTGCCGGGGCCGGGGAGCTGTTTTTT. It encodes CASSFAGAGELFF.

This chain connects TRBV18 to TRBJ1-5; D not resolved. Trimming took off 5 bases at V and 12 bases at J, with 14 bases between the two ends. Germline V CDR1 and CDR2: KGHSH, LQKENI. This CDR3 is built from 12 residues. Here the CDR3 reads CASSGGPKLQHF. The DNA of the CDR3 is TGTGCCAGCTCAGGCGGGCCAAAACTCCAGCATTTT.

This clone showed up just a few times. The chain combines TRBV15 with TRBJ2-6, with 7 bases aligning to TRBD2. The CDR3 runs to 20 residues. Germline loops: CDR1 LNHNV, CDR2 YYDKDF (reference sequence). The V gene end was trimmed by 1 base and the J gene end by 3 bases; junction bases not matched to a gene: 15. The CDR3 sequence: CATSRVLRSAGRVGANVLTF. The DNA for the CDR3 is TGTGCCACCAGCAGAGTGCTTAGGAGTGCAGGGAGGGTTGGGGCCAACGTCCTGACTTTC.

The V gene is TRBV18, the J gene TRBJ2-1, with 7 nucleotides matching TRBD2. The CDR3 loop spans 16 amino acids. The germline gives CDR1 KGHSH, CDR2 LQKENI. V was clipped by 2 bases and J by 0 bases; unmatched bases: 4. The CDR3 spells CASSPIGLGSYNEQFF. The CDR3 DNA is TGTGCCAGCTCACCAATTGGACTAGGCTCCTACAATGAGCAGTTCTTC.

This chain links TRBV7-5 with TRBJ2-1; the table's D call of TRBD1 was not tested on the DNA. TRBV7-5 counts as a pseudogene. The CDR3 sequence is 16 residues long. The CDR3 protein is CASSPRGTGINNEQFF. CDR3 sequence (DNA): TGTGCCAGCAGCCCGAGGGGGACAGGGATCAACAATGAGCAGTTCTTC.

V and J are TRBV19 and TRBJ1-5, with D possibly TRBD1 on 6 matching bases. V was pared by 4 bases and J by 2 bases, with 6 bases between. CDR1 is LNHDA and CDR2 is SQIVND in the germline V gene (reference sequence). This CDR3 comprises 13 residues. The CDR3 coding sequence is TGTGCCAGTAGTAGACAGGGCAATCAGCCCCAGCATTTT. It encodes CASSRQGNQPQHF.

The chain combines TRBV6-8 with TRBJ1-5; TRBD1 matches at 7 bases. Germline CDR1 and CDR2: MNHGY and SAAAGT. Trimming removed 8 bases from V and 1 base from J; junction bases left unmatched: 8. The CDR3 is made up of 15 amino acids. In DNA form, the CDR3 reads TGTGCCAGCGAGCCAGGGGGTCGGAGCAATCAGCCCCAGCATTTT. This codes for CASEPGGRSNQPQHF.

The J gene is TRBJ2-3, the V gene TRBV28; D not certain. In germline, CDR1 is MDHEN, CDR2 SYDVKM. The CDR3 covers 13 residues. Trimming stripped 1 base from V and 1 base from J, with 3 bases between. CDR3: CASSLYGTDTQYF. The CDR3 nucleotides are TGTGCCAGCAGTTTATACGGCACAGATACGCAGTATTTT. The full variable domain, completed using reference TRBV28 and TRBJ2-3, is DVKVTQSSRYLVKRTGEKVFLECVQDMDHENMFWYRQDPGLGLRLIYFSYDVKMKEKGDIPEGYSVSREKKERFSLILESASTNQTSMYLCASSLYGTDTQYFGPGTRLTVL.

This clone was detected a few times. The V and J genes are TRBV18 and TRBJ1-1; D uncertain. Trimming took 3 bases from V and 6 from J, leaving 8 bases between them. The CDR3 is 12 residues long. Germline V gene sequence: CDR1 KGHSH, CDR2 LQKENI. CDR3 region: CASSPMVAEAFF. The CDR3 DNA follows: TGTGCCAGCTCACCCATGGTTGCTGAAGCTTTCTTT.

The chain employs TRBV12-5 and TRBJ2-7; D possibly uses TRBD1 or TRBD2 (5 bases each). CDR1 LGHNT and CDR2 FRNRAP come from the germline V gene. This CDR3 has 12 amino acids. Trimming removed 6 bases from V and 4 bases from J, with 10 bases in between. The CDR3: CASGRDVYEQYF. In DNA, the CDR3 is TGTGCTAGTGGCAGGGACGTGTACGAGCAGTACTTC.

This chain connects TRBV7-2 to TRBJ1-3; D remains unclear. CDR3 length: 15 residues. Trimming pared 1 base from V and 0 bases from J, leaving 7 bases between. The germline gives CDR1 SGHTA, CDR2 FQGNSA. The CDR3 loop is CASSLGGNSGNTIYF. The CDR3 DNA is TGTGCCAGCAGCTTAGGAGGTAACTCTGGAAACACCATATATTTT.

The V gene is TRBV5-1, the J gene TRBJ2-3; 7 nucleotides agree with TRBD1. Germline CDR1 SGHRS, CDR2 YFSETQ. The CDR3 sequence is 15 residues long. The V and J ends lost 2 bases and 2 bases, in that order; junction bases with no gene match: 5. The CDR3 nucleotides read TGCGCCAGCAGCTTAAACGGACAGGACACAGATACGCAGTATTTT. Translated: CASSLNGQDTDTQYF.

The genes are TRBV19 and TRBJ1-3; D is unclear. The CDR3 is made up of 13 amino acids. V was trimmed by 7 bases and J by 2 bases, leaving 9 bases between them. The germline gives CDR1 LNHDA, CDR2 SQIVND (reference sequence). CDR3 sequence: CASMREAGNTIYF. The CDR3 nucleotides read TGTGCCAGTATGAGGGAGGCTGGAAACACCATATATTTT.

The genes are TRBV12-5 and TRBJ1-5; D call uncertain. V lost 1 base and J lost 5, with 6 bases in between. This CDR3 is built from 13 residues. Germline V gives CDR1 LGHNT, CDR2 FRNRAP. The CDR3 region has the DNA TGTGCTAGTGGTTTGGATGGGGATCAGCCCCAGCATTTT. Translated: CASGLDGDQPQHF.

The genes are TRBV5-1 and TRBJ2-2; 8 nucleotides agree with TRBD1. J was trimmed by 6 bases and V by 1 base; bases with no gene match: 5. The CDR3 loop spans 15 amino acids. Per germline, CDR1 SGHRS and CDR2 YFSETQ. The CDR3 loop reads CASSLRQGSAGELFF. The CDR3 DNA is TGCGCCAGCAGCTTGAGACAGGGGTCGGCCGGGGAGCTGTTTTTT.

This sequence joins TRBV28 and TRBJ1-6; 8 bases map to TRBD1. V trimming: 5 bases; J trimming: 9 bases; junction bases outside the gene matches: 18. The CDR3 length is 18 residues. The germline V gene has CDR1 MDHEN and CDR2 SYDVKM. CDR3 region: CASSLYGSGTGLGSPLHF. CDR3 DNA: TGTGCCAGCAGTCTATACGGATCCGGGACAGGCCTTGGTTCACCCCTCCACTTT. Combining the CDR3 with reference TRBV28 and TRBJ1-6 gives the whole variable domain DVKVTQSSRYLVKRTGEKVFLECVQDMDHENMFWYRQDPGLGLRLIYFSYDVKMKEKGDIPEGYSVSREKKERFSLILESASTNQTSMYLCASSLYGSGTGLGSPLHFGNGTRLTVT.

This clone was detected a few times. The chain employs TRBV6-8 and TRBJ1-4, with D uncertain. The germline CDR1 and CDR2 sequences are MNHGY and SAAAGT. The CDR3 runs to 12 residues. The V gene lost 5 bases and the J gene lost 8 bases, with 9 bases spanning the gap. CDR3 DNA: TGTGCCAGCAGTCCCCCGGGCGAAAAACTGTTTTTT. It is translated as CASSPPGEKLFF.

V usage is TRBV11-3 and J usage is TRBJ1-2; D remains unclear. V was shortened by 0 bases and J by 3 bases, with 8 bases between the two germline ends. Looked up from germline, CDR1 is SGHNT and CDR2 is YENEEA. This CDR3 contains 14 residues. The CDR3 sequence is CASSLEDFYYGYTF. The DNA for the CDR3 is TGTGCCAGCAGCTTAGAAGACTTCTACTATGGCTACACCTTC.

CDR3 in DNA: TGTGCCAGCAGGGAGAGGGGGCAGGGGGTATCTGGAAACACCATATATTTT. Protein: CASRERGQGVSGNTIYF. The chain uses TRBV6-8 and TRBJ1-3; 7 bases map to TRBD1. Germline loops: CDR1 MNHGY, CDR2 SAAAGT. CDR3 length: 17 amino acids. J gave up 1 base and V 6 bases, and 12 bases lay outside the gene matches.

V gene TRBV29-1 combines with J gene TRBJ1-2; 7 bases line up with TRBD1. Germline V gives CDR1 SQVTM, CDR2 ANQGSEA. This CDR3 spans 16 amino acids. Germline trimming cut 3 bases from V and 2 bases from J; bases unmatched to any gene: 12. Written as DNA, the CDR3 is TGCAGCGTTGAGTTTTCCAGGACAGGAATAAACTATGGCTACACCTTC. This codes for CSVEFSRTGINYGYTF.

In its sample, this clone was seen a few times. The chain carries TRBV27 and TRBJ1-4, with D unclear. V was trimmed by 7 bases and J by 3 bases, leaving 15 bases between them. Germline V CDR1 and CDR2: MNHEY, SMNVEV (reference sequence). The CDR3 contains 15 residues. This CDR3 reads CASNPPLGPNEKLFF. In nucleotides, the CDR3 is TGTGCCAGCAATCCCCCATTAGGTCCTAATGAAAAACTGTTTTTT.